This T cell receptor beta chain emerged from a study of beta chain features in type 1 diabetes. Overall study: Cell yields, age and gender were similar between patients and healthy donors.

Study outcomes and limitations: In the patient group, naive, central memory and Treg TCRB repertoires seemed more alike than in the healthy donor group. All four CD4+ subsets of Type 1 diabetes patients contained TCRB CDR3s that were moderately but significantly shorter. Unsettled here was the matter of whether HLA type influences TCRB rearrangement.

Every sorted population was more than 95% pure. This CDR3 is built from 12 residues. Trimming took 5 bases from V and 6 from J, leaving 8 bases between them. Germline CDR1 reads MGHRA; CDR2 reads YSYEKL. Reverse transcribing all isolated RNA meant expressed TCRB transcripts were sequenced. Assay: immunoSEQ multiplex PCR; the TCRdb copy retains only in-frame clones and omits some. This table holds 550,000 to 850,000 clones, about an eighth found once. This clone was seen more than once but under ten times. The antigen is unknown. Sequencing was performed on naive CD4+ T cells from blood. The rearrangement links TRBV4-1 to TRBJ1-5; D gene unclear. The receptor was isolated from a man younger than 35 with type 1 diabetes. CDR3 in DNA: TGCGCCAGCAGCAGTCTCGGTCAGCCCCAGCATTTT. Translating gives CASSSLGQPQHF.